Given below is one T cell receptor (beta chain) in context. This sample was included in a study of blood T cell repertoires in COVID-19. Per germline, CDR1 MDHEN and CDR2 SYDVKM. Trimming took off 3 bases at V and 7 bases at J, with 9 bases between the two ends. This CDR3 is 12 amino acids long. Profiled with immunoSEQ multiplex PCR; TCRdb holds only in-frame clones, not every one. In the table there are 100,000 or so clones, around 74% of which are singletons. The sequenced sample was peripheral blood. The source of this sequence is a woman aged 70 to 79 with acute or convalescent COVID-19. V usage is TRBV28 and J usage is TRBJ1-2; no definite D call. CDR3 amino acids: CASSFYGVGYTF. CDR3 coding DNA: TGTGCCAGCAGTTTTTACGGAGTTGGCTACACCTTC.